This TCR beta chain stems from a study of cytomegalovirus exposure and HLA in healthy donors (dated by TCRdb to about 2017). Concerning the study at large: An earlier analysis of 587 of the donors reported about 280 Gb of sequence data and 90 million to 120 million unique TCR beta sequences obtained from 150 million to 200 million T cells. An early release that covered about 600 HLA-typed donors contained about 300 gigabases of sequencing data and tens of millions of unique TCR sequences. Among the roughly 370 genotyped donors, approximately 77% belonged to the genetic ancestry cluster associated with self-reported Caucasian donors. The study aimed to test whether signatures of past pathogen exposure could be identified by cataloging public T cell receptors. The study profiled the T cell repertoires of hundreds of subjects by immunosequencing and related them to cytomegalovirus serostatus. Besides the first cohort of hundreds of subjects, a separate validation cohort made up of 90 to 150 different subjects was used. The study combined high-throughput TCR immunosequencing, statistical association of individual TCRs with disease status, and machine learning to predict cytomegalovirus infection status. To study patterns of TCR occurrence, a later analysis re-analyzed previously published TCR beta repertoires from just over 650 donors and added high-resolution HLA genotyping. The later analysis used no new phenotypic data to find candidate immune exposures, relying instead on TCR beta sequences and their occurrence across donors. In an earlier analysis of roughly 600 of the donors, high-throughput TCR beta sequencing was used to judge whether each TCR beta V gene segment behaved as functional or pseudogenic. Alongside the repertoire data, information on donor age, sex, ethnicity and CMV serostatus was compiled. A later genetic analysis took genome-wide SNP genotypes for about 55% of the roughly 670 donors and used that subset as a discovery cohort. Every discovery cohort repertoire had been produced on one sequencing platform. Both class I and class II loci were covered by HLA typing, at four-digit resolution. Typing coverage differed by locus: A, B, C, DRB1 and DQB1 were typed in about 620-640 donors, DQA1 in 522, DPA1 in approximately 600, and DPB1 in just under 490. A few DR-DQ haplotypes were handled as single units for association and clustering because linkage in the cohort was strong. Across some 400 genotyped donors of the cohort, an average of about 250,000 unique TCR beta nucleotide sequences per donor were sequenced, and about a sixth of those sequences were non-productive. General conclusions and limits of the study: A cluster of highly shared sequence variants was judged likely to be a technical artifact of the sequencing pipeline. The study listed 164 TCR beta chains as associated with cytomegalovirus. In a later genetic analysis, fewer N-insertions in productive TCRs were reported among donors in an Asian-associated ancestry cluster than the roughly 700-donor mean. Most CMV-associated TCR beta chains appeared to be HLA-restricted in a later analysis, and the HLA associations seemed to be driven largely by CMV exposure. In vitro tests confirmed that three of the cytomegalovirus-associated TCR beta chains recognize cytomegalovirus antigens. In a later analysis, HLA-associated TCR beta chains were found to be more clonally expanded and to have lower generation probabilities than equally common non-associated chains. According to the authors, the approach could potentially be generalized to other disease states and immunological phenotypes. In both the original and validation cohorts, the classifier was reported to diagnose cytomegalovirus status with high specificity and sensitivity. In this cohort, only TCR beta chains were sequenced, and detectable features were limited by the absence of alpha or paired-chain data. Specific HLA alleles were associated with 15,000 to 20,000 TCR beta sequences at a false discovery rate of 0.05 in a later analysis. For the cohort, immune exposure information was limited to CMV serostatus. A later genetic analysis associated a missense DCLRE1C variant with V-gene and J-gene trimming of TCR beta chains, and an independent cohort replicated the association. According to a later analysis, parvovirus B19, influenza, CMV and Epstein-Barr virus appeared linked to several top co-occurrence clusters. While some public TCRs were present in many individuals, most TCR sequences turned up only very rarely across donors. A further reported finding was that TCR beta sequences accurately predicted the HLA-A and HLA-B alleles for most subjects in the first cohort. Some IMGT-functional V segments, including TRBV6-2 and TRBV6-3, could not be distinguished by the 87-base-pair reads and were therefore excluded. A later analysis found that TCR association rates varied across HLA loci, with DRB1 alleles showing the most associated TCRs and HLA-C alleles the fewest. Because HLA typing was missing for some donors at each locus, association tests included only the typed subset. When HLA alleles, especially DR and DQ, strongly co-occurred, attributing TCR associations to individual alleles was difficult. Roughly uniform sequencing depth across donors was assumed in presence/absence analyses, although this assumption may not hold. Approximately 18 rarely observed V segments, including chromosome 9 orphons, were excluded from the earlier analysis of several hundred of the donors because counts were too low. Broadly in line with IMGT annotations, most TCR beta V segments showed up in productive rearrangements about 87% or about 30% of the time in an earlier analysis of 450 to 600 of the donors. Correlated functional status among segregating V segments might be attributable to linkage disequilibrium, but an unknown experimental factor could not be ruled out.

The cohort consisted of more than 650 healthy bone marrow donors. Cohort members were all nominally healthy when sampled, although unrecorded immune exposures were likely present. The donor tested CMV seronegative, placing the donor among the 352 seronegative members of the cohort. A peripheral blood sample was collected from each donor, and TCR beta sequencing was performed on peripheral blood mononuclear cells. Genomic DNA extraction from the blood cell samples was performed with the Qiagen DNeasy Blood Extraction Kit. The library was generated by the immunoSEQ multiplex PCR assay. For the multiplex PCR, a mixture combining 60 forward primers for TCR Vbeta segments and 13 reverse primers for TCR Jbeta segments was used. The CDR3 region of rearranged TCR beta genes was amplified from genomic DNA with a multiplex PCR assay. The Illumina HiSeq System was used to sequence the amplified TCR beta libraries as 87-base-pair reads. Under the source paper's analysis protocol: A later analysis tallied roughly 78 million unique TCR beta chains across the 666 repertoires, and about 10 million of those chains were shared by two or more donors. Raw reads were error-corrected and collapsed into unique sequences by a nearest-neighbor algorithm in which closely related sequences were merged to remove PCR and sequencing errors. Alignment of CDR3 sequences to IMGT reference sequences was used to assign V, D and J gene segments. For a sequence to be retained, a match of at least six nucleotides was required to both a V gene segment and a J gene segment. Rearrangements were called productive when the CDR3 lacked stop codons and stayed in frame with V and J; all others were non-productive. CDR3 was defined according to IMGT convention as the region running from the second conserved V-encoded cysteine to the conserved J-encoded phenylalanine. Sequences without an unambiguous match to a single V gene segment were excluded from the earlier analysis of about 630 of the donors. In an earlier analysis of approximately 500 of the donors, a V segment was called functional when productive rearrangements were above 56.7%, and segregating when the standard deviation between donors exceeded 5%. A statistical classification framework was built for diagnosing cytomegalovirus status from the catalog of TCR beta chain sequences. V and J gene assignment, in a later analysis, came from comparing TCR nucleotide sequences with IMGT/GENE-DB human TR gene sequences. A later analysis assigned CDR3 sequences and most-parsimonious VDJ recombination scenarios with the TCRdist pipeline. In a later analysis, each TCR beta chain was defined by its CDR3 amino acid sequence together with its V-gene family, and reads without a unique V-gene family were excluded. To address suspected cross-contamination and a sequencing artifact, a later analysis removed roughly 580 highly shared, low-generation-probability nucleotide sequences. A later analysis calculated a clonal expansion index for each public chain from normalized within-repertoire ranks of inferred template counts. In a later analysis, generation probabilities were computed using a VDJ recombination model fitted to out-of-frame rearrangements, and the results were checked against IGoR. In a later analysis, hypergeometric tests were used to score TCR-TCR, TCR-HLA and TCR-CMV co-occurrence, with a repertoire-size bias correction applied to TCR pairs. False discovery rates were estimated in a later analysis by permuting HLA or CMV assignments 20 times. A later analysis grouped co-occurring TCRs with DBSCAN, adding TCRdist sequence similarity when clustering within HLA-allele-positive subsets. Repertoires with fewer than 30,000 or more than 120,000 public chains, plus five repertoires with anomalous nucleotide sharing, were excluded from co-occurrence clustering. The table comes from immuneACCESS by way of TCRdb, which keeps in-frame sequences with V and J called. Part of the clones is missing from these tables; in studies checked, under half for an unresolved V gene and the rest for unknown reasons. The V and J calls and clone size come from that table; D and trimming were worked out from the DNA. Counted in this sample were some 160,000 clones; 70% to 85% of them appeared once. Of the sample, 0.69% is held by the ten largest clones.

A note on this clone: Its recognized antigen is unknown. Within one base of it there is no much larger clone, and no base qualities were kept.

Including the terminal cysteine and phenylalanine, the CDR3 comprises 15 residues. The entry retains the CDR3 DNA only, 45 bases that are in frame from base 1. Germline trimming: 4 bases from V, 5 bases from J; junction bases outside gene matches: 11. In the germline V gene, CDR1 corresponds to SGHDT and CDR2 to YYEEEE. Sequencing input: PBMCs. The chain is assembled from TRBV5-6 and TRBJ2-7, with 8 central nucleotides matching TRBD1. This sequence was found in a woman aged 40 to 55 in good health and CMV-seronegative. The CDR3 protein is CASSLAAGGGDEQYF. The nucleotide sequence is given as TGTGCCAGCAGCCTCGCGGCAGGGGGCGGGGACGAGCAGTACTTC.